This T cell receptor beta chain was documented in a study of vaccination and CD4 T cells after COVID-19. Overall study context: In culture, cells were exposed to overlapping spike peptides from SARS-CoV-2, HCoV-NL63, HCoV-OC43 and HCoV-229E. Study results and limitations: Median numbers of SARS-CoV-2-reactive clonotypes increased from about 20 to 38 (not a significant change).

Points on this clonotype: Its specificity is not known.

As to treatment: roughly nine-day PBMC culture with coronavirus spike peptide pools or control peptides (ViraFEST assay). Cultured CD4+ T cells had their DNA profiled by the Oncomine TCR Beta short-read assay. TCRdb independently ran MiXCR on the PCR reads; one entry per CDR3 protein. The sample lists around 13,000 distinct CDR3 sequences, less than 65% seen once, with more than 8% in the top ten. Looked up from germline, CDR1 is SGHTA and CDR2 is FQGNSA. The CDR3 totals 15 residues. Trimming took off 1 base at V and 8 bases at J, with 12 bases between the two ends. Sequences were derived from CD4+ T cells from blood, cultured in vitro, sampled before SARS-CoV-2 vaccination. The gene calls are TRBV7-2 and TRBJ1-6; D is uncertain. The receptor comes from a human donor who had recovered from COVID-19. The chain's CDR3 is CASSLDFASDSPLHF. In DNA form, the CDR3 reads TGTGCCAGCAGCTTAGACTTCGCGTCCGATTCACCCCTCCACTTT.